Each of the 18 T cell receptor beta chains below was sequenced from the same sample in a study of blood T cell repertoires in COVID-19. Sequencing used immunoSEQ multiplex PCR; TCRdb keeps in-frame clones, though not all of them. This table holds 200,000 to 300,000 clones, nearly 90% found once. Sequences were obtained from peripheral blood. The receptor source for this set is a human donor in a cohort sampled during active COVID-19.

The rearrangement uses TRBV5-1 and TRBJ2-1; TRBD2 aligns across 11 bases. Germline CDR1 is SGHRS and CDR2 is YFSETQ. After removal of 5 bases from V and 10 bases from J, the junction contained 8 bases not matched to a gene. The CDR3 consists of 14 residues. CDR3 sequence (DNA): TGCGCCAGCAGGGGGACTAGCGGAGGGAGGGAGCAGTTCTTC. Translating it yields CASRGTSGGREQFF.

This clone has only one observation. The genes are TRBV4-3 and TRBJ2-1; D not resolved. The germline V gene has CDR1 LGHNA and CDR2 YSLEER. V was cut by 0 bases and J by 6 bases, with 12 bases left in between. The CDR3 totals 15 residues. This CDR3 reads CASSQDPPRANEQFF. The DNA for the CDR3 is TGCGCCAGCAGCCAAGATCCCCCGAGAGCCAATGAGCAGTTCTTC.

The table lists this clone with a count of one. The rearrangement links TRBV5-6 to TRBJ2-2; no reliable D call. V lost 4 bases and J 4 bases, leaving 14 bases between the germline ends. The CDR3 contains 15 residues. The germline gives CDR1 SGHDT, CDR2 YYEEEE. CDR3 sequence: CASSVVPAITGELFF. CDR3 DNA: TGTGCCAGCAGCGTGGTACCAGCGATCACCGGGGAGCTGTTTTTT. Complete variable domain (other parts from reference TRBV5-6 and TRBJ2-2): DAGVTQSPTHLIKTRGQQVTLRCSPKSGHDTVSWYQQALGQGPQFIFQYYEEEERQRGNFPDRFSGHQFPNYSSELNVNALLLGDSALYLCASSVVPAITGELFFGEGSRLTVL.

The chain links TRBV10-3 to TRBJ1-5, with TRBD1 matching over 8 bases. Trimming took 10 bases from V and 10 from J; bases not matched to a gene: 15. The CDR3 extends over 14 amino acids. Looked up from germline, CDR1 is ENHRY and CDR2 is SYGVKD. In nucleotides, the CDR3 is TGTGCCACGATTCCTGGGGCAGGGGGCGGCCCCCAGCATTTT. This gives the protein CATIPGAGGGPQHF.

The gene calls are TRBV19 and TRBJ1-2, with 9 bases fitting TRBD1. V lost 5 bases, J lost 5 bases, and 12 bases stayed unmatched. Germline CDR1 LNHDA, CDR2 SQIVND (reference sequence). The CDR3 covers 16 residues. CDR3 region: CASSVRRDRVGYGYTF. The DNA of the CDR3 is TGTGCCAGTAGTGTAAGGCGGGACAGGGTTGGATATGGCTACACCTTC.

The chain uses TRBV3-1 (or the pseudogene TRBV3-2) and TRBJ2-1; 11 nucleotides match TRBD2. Germline V gene data show CDR1 as LGHDT and CDR2 as YNNKEL (reference sequence). Losses at the gene ends were 1 base for V and 5 bases for J; bases not matched to a gene: 7. The CDR3 has 17 residues. CDR3 protein: CASSQGVAGGPHNEQFF. The CDR3 bases are TGTGCCAGCAGCCAAGGCGTAGCGGGGGGGCCGCACAATGAGCAGTTCTTC.

The rearrangement uses TRBV25-1 and TRBJ1-6; tentative D call: TRBD1 (6 bases). Per the germline V gene, CDR1 is MGHDK and CDR2 is SYGVNS. The V and J ends lost 5 bases and 4 bases respectively, with 21 bases between them. The CDR3 sequence is 18 residues long. CDR3 DNA sequence: TGTGCCAGCAGTATTGGGGACACCAGCAAACCTTATAATTCACCCCTCCACTTT. Translated: CASSIGDTSKPYNSPLHF.

The chain joins TRBV7-9 to TRBJ2-1, with 11 bases that match TRBD2. Per germline, CDR1 SEHNR and CDR2 FQNEAQ (reference sequence). The V segment lost 5 bases and the J segment 7 bases; nucleotides outside the gene matches: 13. The CDR3 length is 17 residues. The CDR3 nucleotides are TGTGCCAGCAGCCCCACATTAGCGGGAGGGCCAGGAAATGAGCAGTTCTTC. Translation: CASSPTLAGGPGNEQFF.

This chain connects TRBV3-1 (or the pseudogene TRBV3-2) to TRBJ1-1; 9 nucleotides agree with TRBD1. Trimming at V came to 4 bases and at J to 7 bases, leaving 10 bases not matched to a gene. The CDR3 runs to 15 residues. Germline V gives CDR1 LGHDT, CDR2 YNNKEL (reference sequence). The CDR3 nucleotides read TGTGCCAGCAGCCGGGACTTGACAGGGGGGTTTGAAGCTTTCTTT. Protein: CASSRDLTGGFEAFF.

The gene calls are TRBV3-1 (or the pseudogene TRBV3-2) and TRBJ2-7; 10 nucleotides agree with TRBD1. There are 15 residues in the CDR3. From germline, CDR1 is LGHDT and CDR2 YNNKEL (reference sequence). The trim removed 4 bases at V and 0 bases at J, leaving 3 bases unmatched. This CDR3 reads CASSRRDRGSYEQYF. In DNA form, the CDR3 reads TGTGCCAGCAGCCGGCGGGACAGGGGCTCCTACGAGCAGTACTTC.

The chain links TRBV28 to TRBJ2-4; 7 bases map to TRBD1. The V gene's germline CDR1 is MDHEN and CDR2 SYDVKM. The trim removed 3 bases at V and 0 bases at J, leaving 14 bases unmatched. The CDR3 is 19 residues long. CDR3 DNA: TGTGCCAGCAGTTTCCGGCCTTATAGACAGGGTAAAGCCAAAAACATTCAGTACTTC. Translated: CASSFRPYRQGKAKNIQYF.

Here the CDR3 reads CASSDGPNYGYTF. The CDR3 DNA reads as TGTGCCAGCAGTGACGGCCCTAACTATGGCTACACCTTC. V and J are TRBV6-4 and TRBJ1-2; D uncertain. The CDR3 is made up of 13 amino acids. With 2 bases removed from V and 0 bases from J, the gap between germline ends came to 4 bases. Looked up from germline, CDR1 is MRHNA and CDR2 is SNTAGT.

The chain uses TRBV5-6 and TRBJ2-3, with TRBD1 matching 7 bases. Germline-derived CDR1 and CDR2 are SGHDT and YYEEEE. The junction had 6 bases not matched to a gene; V was cut back by 3 bases and J by 5 bases. CDR3 length: 14 residues. The CDR3: CASSSRGFRDTQYF. DNA for the CDR3: TGTGCCAGCAGCTCCAGGGGGTTTAGAGATACGCAGTATTTT.

The gene calls are TRBV19 and TRBJ2-7; D is perhaps TRBD1 (5 bases). The CDR3 has 14 amino acids. V was shortened by 2 bases and J by 4 bases, with 12 bases between the two germline ends. The germline V gene encodes CDR1 LNHDA and CDR2 SQIVND (reference sequence). CDR3 nucleotides: TGTGCCAGTAGTATATCAGGGATAATATACGAGCAGTACTTC. Its protein product is CASSISGIIYEQYF.

This chain connects TRBV27 to TRBJ2-7, with D perhaps matching TRBD2 (6 bases). V gave up 3 bases and J gave up 1 base, with 13 bases separating them. Looked up from germline, CDR1 is MNHEY and CDR2 is SMNVEV (reference sequence). The CDR3 has 15 residues. This CDR3 is CASSFGRAGSYEQYF. The CDR3 coding sequence is TGTGCCAGCAGTTTCGGCCGGGCGGGATCCTACGAGCAGTACTTC.

The chain couples TRBV5-1 to TRBJ1-1; a possible D gene is TRBD1 (5 bases). CDR3 size: 13 residues. The ends were cut back, 9 bases at V and 6 bases at J, with 18 bases in the middle. CDR1 is SGHRS and CDR2 is YFSETQ in the germline V gene. The DNA of the CDR3 is TGCGCCACCGGTAGGGGTGGTCAGTCTGAAGCTTTCTTT. It specifies CATGRGGQSEAFF.

J is TRBJ2-1 and V is TRBV19; 8 bases match TRBD2. V lost 11 bases, J lost 9 bases, and 21 bases stayed unmatched. Germline V gene data show CDR1 as LNHDA and CDR2 as SQIVND (reference sequence). CDR3 length: 16 residues. CDR3 in amino acids: CASTLRERGLSGEQFF. The CDR3 bases are TGTGCCTCCACCCTAAGGGAGCGGGGGCTAAGTGGTGAGCAGTTCTTC.

The gene calls are TRBV5-4 and TRBJ1-5, with 8 bases identical to TRBD1. Looked up from germline, CDR1 is SGHNT and CDR2 is YYREEE (reference sequence). CDR3 length: 16 amino acids. Unmatched junction bases numbered 12, after V lost 4 bases and J lost 6 bases. Here the CDR3 DNA reads TGTGCCAGCAGCAACGAGGGACAGGCCGGTCGTCAGCCCCAGCATTTT. Amino acid sequence: CASSNEGQAGRQPQHF.